Detailed here is one T cell receptor beta chain. Its matching antigen is unknown. These data are taken from a study of cytomegalovirus exposure and HLA in healthy donors. Germline CDR1 reads MDHEN; CDR2 reads SYDVKM. The V and J ends lost 7 bases and 6 bases respectively, with 8 bases between them. The CDR3 is 11 amino acids. Study conclusions and caveats: Researchers catalogued 164 TCR beta chains as cytomegalovirus-associated. TCR association rates varied by HLA locus in a later analysis, with DRB1 highest and HLA-C lowest. Analyses of presence and absence presupposed an approximately uniform sequencing depth across donors.

60 Vbeta and 13 Jbeta primers were used in PCR. Clones were sequenced by immunoSEQ multiplex PCR, and TCRdb holds only the in-frame ones, with some missing. The profile shows under 200,000 clones, 75% to 90% of them singletons. The donors gave bone marrow, and they were healthy. This receptor was taken from a woman aged 30 to 39 in good health and CMV-seronegative. This rearrangement joins TRBV28 to TRBJ2-3; D unresolved. The sample consisted of PBMCs. CDR3 in DNA: TGTGCCAGCACATCACGGGATACGCAGTATTTT. Amino acids: CASTSRDTQYF.